This TCR beta chain emerged from a study of T-cell reconstitution after alpha-beta-depleted transplantation in children. Germline loops: CDR1 DFQATT, CDR2 SNEGSKA (reference sequence). The CDR3 is 15 amino acids. This clonotype was seen a single time. The antigen is not known. A much larger clone differs from this one at a single base, so this may be a read error. General study results and limits: The main origin of T-cell counts and diversity one year after transplant was newly produced T cells. About two months after transplant, alpha-beta T cells reportedly came from several hundred expanded graft clones. At day 60, the high TCRbeta diversity found in some patients originated from recipient T cells and thymic progenitors that had survived.

TCRbeta library preparation incorporated unique molecular identifiers. Via MiXCR, TCRdb re-called the PCR reads, giving one row per CDR3 protein. In the table there are roughly 200,000 distinct CDR3 sequences, about 6.6% of which are singletons. The sequence came from a boy younger than 10 with acute lymphoblastic leukemia, due to receive a stem cell transplant. The chain has TRBV20-1 and TRBJ2-7, with D possibly called TRBD1 or TRBD2 (5 bases each). Material: PBMCs, obtained before TCRalphabeta/CD19-depleted stem cell transplant. In nucleotides, the CDR3 is TGCAGTGCTCCTTATGGGGGTCCGTTCTCCGACGAGCAGTACTTC. Its protein is CSAPYGGPFSDEQYF.